These T cell receptor beta chains were read from a single sample in a study of T cell responses to AZD1222 COVID-19 vaccine. The protocol was immunoSEQ multiplex PCR, while the TCRdb copy is restricted to in-frame clones and leaves out a portion. The sample lists 150,000 to 200,000 clones, around 92% seen once, with around 0.98% in the top ten. The sequences come from peripheral blood, collected 28 days after the second AZD1222 dose. These receptors originate from an adult who received the AZD1222 COVID-19 vaccine. Each CDR3 is given with its conserved first and last residue. The D gene is left open where the match is weak. Rows give clone size only sometimes, using once, few, many, or a class for an expanded clone.

>TRBJ1-1|11|-|-|TRBV12-3/TRBV12-4
TGTGCCAGCGGAGGACAGAATGAAGCTTTCTTT
CASGGQNEAFF
>TRBJ2-7|13|-|-|TRBV11-2
TGTGCCAGCAGCTTAGCTCAAACCGGCGAGCAGTACTTC
CASSLAQTGEQYF
>TRBJ2-2|16|-|-|TRBV5-4
TGTGCCAGCAGCTCGTCGACCAAGGGGAACACCGGGGAGCTGTTTTTT
CASSSSTKGNTGELFF
>TRBJ2-3|14|-|TRBD2|TRBV6-5
TGTGCCAGCGGCGAGCGGGGGGCCGGAGATACGCAGTATTTT
CASGERGAGDTQYF
>TRBJ2-2|17|-|TRBD2|TRBV5-1
TGCGCCAGCAGCTTGGGGTCCCTAGCGGGAAACACCGGGGAGCTGTTTTTT
CASSLGSLAGNTGELFF
>TRBJ1-4|13|-|-|TRBV4-1
TGCGCCAGCAGCCCAGGAACCTATGGGGAACTGTTTTTT
CASSPGTYGELFF
>TRBJ2-2|14|-|-|TRBV30
TGTGCTTGGGGATGGGGGCCTCAGTCCGGGGAGCTGTTTTTT
CAWGWGPQSGELFF
>TRBJ1-1|17|-|TRBD1|TRBV18
TGTGCCAGCTCCCAGCGAGGGACAGATCACATGAACACTGAAGCTTTCTTT
CASSQRGTDHMNTEAFF
>TRBJ2-3|15|-|TRBD2|TRBV6-5
TGTGCCACCCGCCGGGAGGGAGTTGTAACAGATACGCAGTATTTT
CATRREGVVTDTQYF
>TRBJ1-3|19|-|-|TRBV21-1
TGTGCCAGCAGCAAAAAACAGGTATTCCCCTTAAGCTCTGGAAACACCATATATTTT
CASSKKQVFPLSSGNTIYF
>TRBJ1-3|15|few|-|TRBV10-3
TGTGCCATCATCCCCCAGGACCTCTCTGGAAACACCATATATTTT
CAIIPQDLSGNTIYF
>TRBJ2-2|16|-|TRBD2|TRBV20-1
TGCAGTGCTAGTACCCGACTAGCGGGGAACACCGGGGAGCTGTTTTTT
CSASTRLAGNTGELFF
>TRBJ1-2|14|-|-|TRBV6-5
TGTGCCAGCAGTCCAGTTGGGCTATTGGGGGGCTACACCTTC
CASSPVGLLGGYTF
>TRBJ1-1|14|once|-|TRBV12-5
TGTGCTAGTGGTTTGGTACCTGCCCGGGCTGAAGCTTTCTTT
CASGLVPARAEAFF
>TRBJ1-5|15|medium-sized|-|TRBV4-1
TGCGCCAGCAGCCAAGAAGGTACGGTAAATCAGCCCCAGCATTTT
CASSQEGTVNQPQHF